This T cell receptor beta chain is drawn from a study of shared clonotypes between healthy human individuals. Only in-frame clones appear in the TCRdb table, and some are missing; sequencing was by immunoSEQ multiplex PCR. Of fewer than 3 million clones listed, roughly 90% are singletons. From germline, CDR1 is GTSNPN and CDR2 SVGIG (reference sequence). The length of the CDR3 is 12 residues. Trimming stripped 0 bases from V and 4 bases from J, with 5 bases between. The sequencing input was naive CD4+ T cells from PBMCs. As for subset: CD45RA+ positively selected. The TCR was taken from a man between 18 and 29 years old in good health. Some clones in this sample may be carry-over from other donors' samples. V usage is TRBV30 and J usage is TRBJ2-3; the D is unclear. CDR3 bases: TGTGCCTGGAGTGTATTTCCAGATACGCAGTATTTT. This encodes CAWSVFPDTQYF.